Following are 21 T cell receptor beta chains from one sample sequenced in a study of T cell responses to AZD1222 COVID-19 vaccine. The protocol was immunoSEQ multiplex PCR, while the TCRdb copy is restricted to in-frame clones and leaves out a portion. This sample yields under 200,000 clones, of which over 85% are seen a single time; approximately 4% belongs to the top ten. Here the sequenced sample was peripheral blood, taken on day 0 of AZD1222 vaccination. These receptors all come from an adult in good health.

V is TRBV27 and J is TRBJ2-2; D may be TRBD2 (6 bases). The germline gives CDR1 MNHEY, CDR2 SMNVEV (reference sequence). V lost 4 bases and J 6 bases, leaving 21 bases between the germline ends. This CDR3 comprises 17 residues. CDR3: CASSSQKGRIGSGELFF. The CDR3 coding sequence is TGTGCCAGCAGTTCTCAAAAGGGGAGGATAGGGTCCGGGGAGCTGTTTTTT.

The chain couples TRBV10-1 to TRBJ1-3; D not resolved. Germline loops: CDR1 WNHNN, CDR2 SYGVQD (reference sequence). The CDR3 totals 14 residues. V was clipped by 6 bases and J by 0 bases, with 9 bases between them. CDR3 DNA: TGCGCCAGCAGCCTCGAGCGCTCTGGAAACACCATATATTTT. It is translated as CASSLERSGNTIYF.

The V call is TRBV6-6, the J call TRBJ1-1; 10 bases line up with TRBD1. CDR3 length equals 16 residues. Looked up from germline, CDR1 is MNHNY and CDR2 is SVGAGI (reference sequence). V lost 5 bases and J lost 7; bases outside the gene matches: 13. The CDR3 DNA is TGTGCCAGCAGTCCGCCGGGACAGGGGCCTGAGGGTGAAGCTTTCTTT. It yields the protein CASSPPGQGPEGEAFF.

CDR3 amino acids: CASSESKGRGTGELFF. The CDR3 region has the DNA TGCGCCAGCAGTGAGTCAAAGGGGCGCGGGACCGGGGAGCTGTTTTTT. The chain joins TRBV10-1 to TRBJ2-2; D possibly matches TRBD1 or TRBD2 (5 bases each). Trimming left V 0 bases short and J 5 bases short, with 13 bases between. CDR1 WNHNN and CDR2 SYGVQD come from the germline V gene (reference sequence). The CDR3 consists of 16 residues.

This chain connects TRBV5-1 to TRBJ1-1; no definite D call. CDR1 SGHRS and CDR2 YFSETQ come from the germline V gene. Trimming cost V 6 bases and J 1 base, with 10 bases left between them. The CDR3 sequence is 13 residues long. DNA of the CDR3: TGCGCCAGCAATTTGGACGGGAACACTGAAGCTTTCTTT. Amino acids: CASNLDGNTEAFF.

The chain employs TRBV5-1 and TRBJ2-1; possibly TRBD2 for D (6 bases). The ends were cut back, 0 bases at V and 7 bases at J, with 11 bases in the middle. Looked up from germline, CDR1 is SGHRS and CDR2 is YFSETQ. This CDR3 spans 14 amino acids. The CDR3, as DNA: TGCGCCAGCAGCTTGGTAGAGGAGGGAAATGAGCAGTTCTTC. Its translation: CASSLVEEGNEQFF. Full variable domain (remainder filled in from reference TRBV5-1 and TRBJ2-1): KAGVTQTPRYLIKTRGQQVTLSCSPISGHRSVSWYQQTPGQGLQFLFEYFSETQRNKGNFPGRFSGRQFSNSRSEMNVSTLELGDSALYLCASSLVEEGNEQFFGPGTRLTVL.

The chain is built from TRBV12-3 or TRBV12-4 and TRBJ1-6; D gene unclear. The V and J ends lost 6 bases and 6 bases respectively, with 6 bases between them. The CDR3 covers 12 residues. CDR3 region: CASSFANSPLHF. The CDR3 region has the DNA TGTGCCAGCAGCTTTGCTAATTCACCCCTCCACTTT.

The chain uses TRBV5-1 and TRBJ1-1, with TRBD1 matching over 7 bases. This CDR3 is 16 amino acids long. In germline, CDR1 is SGHRS, CDR2 YFSETQ. Unmatched junction bases numbered 11, after V lost 5 bases and J lost 1 base. The CDR3 coding sequence is TGCGCCAGCAGATTTTCTCGGACAGGACCGAACACTGAAGCTTTCTTT. Translated: CASRFSRTGPNTEAFF.

This clone was counted once. The V call is TRBV5-5, the J call TRBJ1-1; D gene unclear. The CDR3 is 12 amino acids. Trimming took off 1 base at V and 8 bases at J, with 9 bases between the two ends. Germline CDR1 and CDR2: SGHKS and YYEKEE (reference sequence). The CDR3, as DNA: TGTGCCAGCAGCTTGAGACGGACCGAAGCTTTCTTT. Encoded protein: CASSLRRTEAFF. Together with reference TRBV5-5 and TRBJ1-1, the CDR3 gives the full variable domain: DAGVTQSPTHLIKTRGQQVTLRCSPISGHKSVSWYQQVLGQGPQFIFQYYEKEERGRGNFPDRFSARQFPNYSSELNVNALLLGDSALYLCASSLRRTEAFFGQGTRLTVV.

The chain has TRBV5-1 and TRBJ2-3; no firm D call. Germline CDR1 reads SGHRS; CDR2 reads YFSETQ. The ends were cut back, 4 bases at V and 0 bases at J, with 12 bases in the middle. There are 15 residues in the CDR3. The CDR3 region is CASSPIATSTDTQYF. CDR3 DNA: TGCGCCAGCAGCCCCATTGCTACCAGCACAGATACGCAGTATTTT.

V usage is TRBV7-9 and J usage is TRBJ2-5; D call uncertain. V was shortened by 4 bases and J by 3 bases, with 6 bases between the two germline ends. The V gene's germline CDR1 is SEHNR and CDR2 FQNEAQ (reference sequence). The CDR3 runs 12 residues. DNA for the CDR3: TGTGCCAGCAGCTCACTAAAAGAGACCCAGTACTTC. This codes for CASSSLKETQYF.

The gene calls are TRBV19 and TRBJ1-2; no firm D call. Trimming removed 3 bases at V and 3 bases at J, with 8 bases between. CDR1 LNHDA and CDR2 SQIVND come from the germline V gene (reference sequence). CDR3 size: 13 residues. DNA for the CDR3: TGTGCCAGTAGTATGACCCAGTACTATGGCTACACCTTC. It yields the protein CASSMTQYYGYTF.

V usage is TRBV7-2 and J usage is TRBJ2-1, with 14 bases identical to TRBD2. Germline V gene sequence: CDR1 SGHTA, CDR2 FQGNSA. The CDR3 is 17 residues long. Trimming cost V 3 bases and J 14 bases; bases outside gene matches: 15. Here the CDR3 DNA reads TGTGCCAGCAGCTTGTCCCGGACTAGCGGGGGGCCTGAAGCCGAGTTCTTC. This sequence encodes CASSLSRTSGGPEAEFF.

The V call is TRBV6-5, the J call TRBJ1-4, with D unclear. Per the germline V gene, CDR1 is MNHEY and CDR2 is SVGAGI. The length of the CDR3 is 14 residues. Trimming took 6 bases from V and 2 from J, leaving 10 bases between them. CDR3 nucleotide sequence: TGTGCCAGCAGAGGACGGACTACTAATGAAAAACTGTTTTTT. This encodes CASRGRTTNEKLFF.

The chain recombines TRBV5-1 with TRBJ1-3; 7 bases map to TRBD1. The CDR3 contains 16 residues. V lost 0 bases, J lost 4 bases, and 7 bases stayed unmatched. Germline lookup yields CDR1 SGHRS and CDR2 YFSETQ. CDR3 DNA sequence: TGCGCCAGCAGCTTGGCCCCCGGGACAGCCGGAAACACCATATATTTT. This sequence encodes CASSLAPGTAGNTIYF.

The chain couples TRBV19 to TRBJ1-1; D call uncertain. The CDR3 is 12 residues long. V was shortened by 3 bases and J by 10 bases, with 12 bases between the two germline ends. From germline, CDR1 is LNHDA and CDR2 SQIVND (reference sequence). The DNA of the CDR3 is TGTGCCAGTAGTATTGCACAGTCCGGAGCTTTCTTT. It translates to CASSIAQSGAFF.

This clone was counted once. The chain has TRBV5-1 and TRBJ1-2; TRBD1 might be the D (5 bases). Germline-derived CDR1 and CDR2 are SGHRS and YFSETQ. CDR3 length: 12 amino acids. V lost 1 base to trimming and J lost 7 bases, with 8 bases between them. CDR3 DNA sequence: TGCGCCAGCAGCTTGCCAGGGTTTGGCTACACCTTC. Protein sequence: CASSLPGFGYTF.

The chain carries TRBV27 and TRBJ2-1; maybe TRBD2 (6 bases). The length of the CDR3 is 12 residues. V shed 2 bases and J shed 8 bases, with 7 bases lying between them. Germline V lookup: CDR1 MNHEY, CDR2 SMNVEV (reference sequence). The DNA for the CDR3 is TGTGCCAGCAGTTTAAGGAGGGATGAGCAGTTCTTC. Its protein is CASSLRRDEQFF.

This clone was seen only a few times. This chain joins TRBV6-4 and TRBJ2-1; 12 nucleotides match TRBD1. The trim removed 2 bases at V and 8 bases at J, leaving 4 bases unmatched. The CDR3 covers 15 residues. Germline CDR1 MRHNA, CDR2 SNTAGT. CDR3 region: CASSDRDRGLDEQFF. The CDR3 nucleotides read TGTGCCAGCAGTGACCGGGACAGGGGGCTAGATGAGCAGTTCTTC.

The gene calls are TRBV18 and TRBJ1-2; 7 bases agree with TRBD1. The V gene's germline CDR1 is KGHSH and CDR2 LQKENI. The length of the CDR3 is 16 residues. Germline trimming cut 1 base from V and 2 bases from J; bases unmatched to any gene: 7. The CDR3 nucleotides read TGTGCCAGCTCACCACTATCCGGGACAGAAAACTATGGCTACACCTTC. It encodes CASSPLSGTENYGYTF.

The gene calls are TRBV28 and TRBJ2-2; tentatively, D is TRBD2 (6 bases). V shed 6 bases and J shed 3 bases, with 14 bases lying between them. CDR1 is MDHEN and CDR2 is SYDVKM in the germline V gene. The CDR3 extends over 15 amino acids. The CDR3 sequence: CASSIGGAYTGELFF. For the CDR3, the DNA is TGTGCCAGCAGCATCGGAGGGGCGTACACCGGGGAGCTGTTTTTT.